The present entry profiles one T cell receptor beta chain with its context. This CDR3 has 13 amino acids. Germline values: CDR1 MDHEN, CDR2 SYDVKM. Trimming removed 10 bases from V and 7 bases from J, with 17 bases in between. The entry originates in a study of blood T cell repertoires in COVID-19. Study as a whole: From T cells, B-cell-depleted T cells, or PBMCs came the material, which was cDNA or gDNA.

In the study's own analysis: Nucleated cell counts were estimated from reference gene primer amplification. Only in-frame clones appear in the TCRdb table, and some are missing; sequencing was by immunoSEQ multiplex PCR. The V and J calls and the clone size are those of that table, but D and trimming were determined from the DNA. The table has tens of thousands of clones, about 87% seen once. This TCR was recovered from a middle-aged man with active COVID-19. The chain combines TRBV28 with TRBJ1-5; D is undetermined. Specimen: peripheral blood. CDR3 in DNA: TGTGCCACCATCTTCCGGGGATGGCAGCCCCAGCATTTT. This codes for CATIFRGWQPQHF.